The next 27 T cell receptor beta chains were all read from a single sample in a study of T cell repertoires in cytomegalovirus infection (dated by TCRdb to between 2017 and 2020). Data came from an Illumina HiSeq 1500. Using fastp trimming at Q25 and MiXCR clonotype assembly, TCRdb reanalyzed the public sequencing data and kept in-frame beta chains. Each record represents a unique CDR3 protein, reported with the most common genes and DNA among its rows. The sample table holds hundreds of thousands of distinct CDR3 sequences, of which around a third were seen once. The top ten clones comprise 15% to 20% of the sample. These receptors have no identified antigens. The treatment or condition label for this specimen denotes: in vitro stimulation with specific CMV peptide epitopes to enrich CMV-specific T cells. The sequences come from cultured PBMCs, collected from culture after CMV antigen stimulation. These receptors all stem from a human donor in good health (CMV status not recorded). Some clones in this sample may be carry-over from other donors' samples.

The rearrangement uses TRBV6-5 and TRBJ2-5; TRBD2 agrees at 7 bases. The CDR3 totals 18 residues. J lost 2 bases, V lost 0 bases, and 12 bases had no gene match. CDR1 is MNHEY, CDR2 SVGAGI, per germline. For the CDR3, the DNA is TGTGCCAGCAGTTACTCCCCACCGGGGCGGGGGAGGCAAGAGACCCAGTACTTC. Protein product: CASSYSPPGRGRQETQYF.

There are many counts of this clonotype. The rearrangement joins TRBV7-2 to TRBJ2-1; TRBD1 or TRBD2 may be the D gene (5 bases each). Germline V gives CDR1 SGHTA, CDR2 FQGNSA. CDR3 length: 14 amino acids. The V and J ends lost 3 bases and 1 base respectively, with 7 bases between them. The CDR3 protein is CASSLGVSYNEQFF. CDR3 DNA sequence: TGTGCCAGCAGCTTGGGGGTGTCCTACAATGAGCAGTTCTTC.

This chain connects TRBV19 to TRBJ1-6; 7 nucleotides agree with TRBD1. CDR3 length: 14 residues. The germline V gene has CDR1 LNHDA and CDR2 SQIVND (reference sequence). V shed 3 bases and J 10 bases; nucleotides not matched to a gene: 6. Here the CDR3 DNA reads TGTGCCAGTAGTATGCCGAGCAGGGGGTCACCCCTCCACTTT. This encodes CASSMPSRGSPLHF.

This clonotype was counted only a few times. V is TRBV10-3 and J is TRBJ1-3, with unresolved D. With 0 bases removed from V and 0 bases from J, the gap between germline ends came to 9 bases. The CDR3 length is 16 residues. Germline values: CDR1 ENHRY, CDR2 SYGVKD. This CDR3 is CAISESADYSGNTIYF. In nucleotides, the CDR3 is TGTGCCATCAGTGAGTCGGCGGATTACTCTGGAAACACCATATATTTT.

This clonotype was observed a handful of times. CDR3 sequence reads: CASGRRHNEQFF. The CDR3 DNA reads TGTGCCAGCGGCAGGCGGCACAATGAGCAGTTCTTC. The genes are TRBV7-6 and TRBJ2-1; D unresolved. V lost 8 bases and J lost 5, with 10 bases in between. Germline V lookup: CDR1 SGHVS, CDR2 FNYEAQ. This CDR3 spans 12 amino acids.

The V call is TRBV12-3 or TRBV12-4, the J call TRBJ2-1, with D perhaps TRBD2 (6 bases). This CDR3 has 13 residues. Between the trimmed V and J ends, which lost 2 bases and 8 bases, there was a span of 10 bases. The CDR3 here is CASSLQAGYEQFF. For the CDR3, the DNA is TGTGCCAGCAGTTTACAAGCGGGCTATGAGCAGTTCTTC.

This clonotype was counted a single time. V gene TRBV10-3 combines with J gene TRBJ2-7; D is possibly TRBD2 (5 bases). The CDR3 loop spans 16 amino acids. The V end was cut by 2 bases, the J end by 4 bases, with 18 bases between. Germline V CDR1 and CDR2: ENHRY, SYGVKD. CDR3 protein: CAISEASSGGKYEQYF. The CDR3 DNA is TGTGCCATCAGTGAGGCATCAAGCGGTGGCAAGTACGAGCAGTACTTC.

V is TRBV7-9 and J is TRBJ2-3; TRBD2 matches at 13 bases. CDR3 length: 16 residues. V lost 3 bases to trimming and J lost 11 bases; unmatched junction nucleotides: 11. The germline V gene has CDR1 SEHNR and CDR2 FQNEAQ (reference sequence). The DNA for the CDR3 is TGTGCCAGCAGCTTCGGACAGGGACTAGCGGGGCGGATGCAGTATTTT. Translating gives CASSFGQGLAGRMQYF.

The rearrangement links TRBV30 to TRBJ2-1; D is undetermined. V was cut by 2 bases and J by 10 bases, with 15 bases left in between. Germline assignment: CDR1 GTSNPN and CDR2 SVGIG (reference sequence). The CDR3 consists of 13 residues. The CDR3, as DNA: TGTGCCTGGAGTTACCATAGCTCCTCCGAGCAGTTCTTC. It codes for CAWSYHSSSEQFF.

This sequence joins TRBV20-1 and TRBJ2-2, with D perhaps TRBD2 (5 bases). With 6 bases removed from V and 0 bases from J, the gap between germline ends came to 8 bases. The CDR3 runs 13 residues. CDR1 and CDR2 (germline): DFQATT, SNEGSKA (reference sequence). CDR3: CSARDSNTGELFF. The CDR3 DNA follows: TGCAGTGCGAGGGATTCGAACACCGGGGAGCTGTTTTTT.

This clonotype was seen ten or more times. The CDR3 protein is CASSRRDRIYEQYF. The CDR3 DNA follows: TGTGCCAGCAGCCGCCGGGACCGGATCTACGAGCAGTACTTC. V and J are TRBV7-9 and TRBJ2-7; D assignment may be TRBD1 or TRBD2 (5 bases each). Germline V lookup: CDR1 SEHNR, CDR2 FQNEAQ (reference sequence). The ends were cut back, 5 bases at V and 3 bases at J, with 14 bases in the middle. The CDR3 is 14 residues long.

This clonotype came up a few times. J is TRBJ2-7 and V is TRBV6-2 or TRBV6-3; 11 nucleotides match TRBD2. With 7 bases clipped from V and 3 bases from J, the junction kept 5 bases outside the gene matches. This CDR3 has 14 residues. Germline V CDR1 and CDR2: MNHEY, SVGEGT. This chain's CDR3 is CASNGLAGLYEQYF. The CDR3 nucleotides read TGTGCCAGCAATGGACTAGCGGGCCTCTACGAGCAGTACTTC.

The CDR3 loop is CASSLRTSGSSYNEQFF. The CDR3 DNA reads as TGTGCCAGCAGCCTTAGGACTAGCGGGAGCTCCTACAATGAGCAGTTCTTC. The chain employs TRBV7-6 and TRBJ2-1, with TRBD2 identical over 13 bases. V was clipped by 5 bases and J by 0 bases; unmatched bases: 4. CDR1 and CDR2 (germline): SGHVS, FNYEAQ. The CDR3 runs 17 residues. The entire variable domain, with the rest obtained from reference TRBV7-6 and TRBJ2-1, is as follows: GAGVSQSPRYKVTKRGQDVALRCDPISGHVSLYWYRQALGQGPEFLTYFNYEAQQDKSGLPNDRFSAERPEGSISTLTIQRTEQRDSAMYRCASSLRTSGSSYNEQFFGPGTRLTVL.

This clonotype was seen a handful of times. The rearrangement uses TRBV4-3 and TRBJ2-2, with D maybe TRBD2 (7 bases). Trimming removed 6 bases from V and 4 bases from J, with 15 bases in between. Germline V gives CDR1 LGHNA, CDR2 YSLEER. The CDR3 contains 15 residues. CDR3 region: CASSGGGGRTGELFF. The CDR3 DNA sequence: TGCGCCAGCAGTGGAGGGGGGGGCCGCACCGGGGAGCTGTTTTTT.

The V and J genes are TRBV6-2 or TRBV6-3 and TRBJ2-7, with D possibly TRBD1 on 6 matching bases. The V gene's germline CDR1 is MNHEY and CDR2 SVGEGT. The CDR3 sequence is 17 residues long. The V and J ends lost 0 bases and 3 bases respectively, with 18 bases between them. CDR3 in DNA: TGTGCCAGCAGTTACTCCAGGGGCTTCAGACAGAGCTACGAGCAGTACTTC. Translated: CASSYSRGFRQSYEQYF.

V is TRBV20-1 and J is TRBJ1-5; 9 bases agree with TRBD1. Trimming took 1 base from V and 1 from J; bases not matched to a gene: 5. The CDR3 contains 16 residues. In germline, CDR1 is DFQATT, CDR2 SNEGSKA (reference sequence). CDR3 nucleotide sequence: TGCAGTGCTAGAGCTCCCGGGACAGGGAGCAATCAGCCCCAGCATTTT. Protein sequence: CSARAPGTGSNQPQHF.

This clonotype was picked up one time. The CDR3 sequence: CASSPPPGNYEQYF. CDR3 bases: TGTGCCAGCTCACCACCGCCGGGTAACTACGAGCAGTACTTC. The V call is TRBV18, the J call TRBJ2-7, with unresolved D. V gave up 0 bases and J gave up 3 bases, with 9 bases separating them. The germline V gene encodes CDR1 KGHSH and CDR2 LQKENI. CDR3 length: 14 residues.

The chain has TRBV5-4 and TRBJ2-5; D is possibly TRBD2 (6 bases). This CDR3 comprises 14 residues. V was shortened by 3 bases and J by 1 base, with 10 bases between the two germline ends. Germline CDR1 and CDR2: SGHNT and YYREEE (reference sequence). CDR3 nucleotides: TGTGCCAGCAGCTGGGGGACTTCCCAAGAGACCCAGTACTTC. Translation: CASSWGTSQETQYF.

Only a few counts were recorded for this clonotype. V and J are TRBV7-9 and TRBJ2-2; TRBD1 aligns across 8 bases. V trimming: 7 bases; J trimming: 0 bases; junction bases outside the gene matches: 1. The CDR3 runs 14 residues. Germline lookup yields CDR1 SEHNR and CDR2 FQNEAQ (reference sequence). The DNA of the CDR3 is TGTGCCAGCACAGGGGGCGCGAACACCGGGGAGCTGTTTTTT. This translates into CASTGGANTGELFF.

This clonotype was seen at least ten times. The CDR3 DNA reads as TGTGCCAGCAGCTTAAGCCCCCAGGGCGCCTACGAGCAGTACTTC. This gives the protein CASSLSPQGAYEQYF. The V and J genes are TRBV7-2 and TRBJ2-7, with D perhaps TRBD1 (5 bases). The V end was cut by 2 bases, the J end by 2 bases, with 13 bases between. Germline CDR1 SGHTA, CDR2 FQGNSA. The CDR3 length is 15 residues. Drawing the rest from reference TRBV7-2 and TRBJ2-7, the complete variable domain is GAGVSQSPSNKVTEKGKDVELRCDPISGHTALYWYRQSLGQGLEFLIYFQGNSAPDKSGLPSDRFSAERTGGSVSTLTIQRTQQEDSAVYLCASSLSPQGAYEQYFGPGTRLTVT.

This clonotype has only a few counts. The rearrangement links TRBV27 to TRBJ1-5; TRBD1 aligns across 8 bases. The germline V gene has CDR1 MNHEY and CDR2 SMNVEV (reference sequence). V dropped 6 bases and J dropped 6; count of bases not matched to a gene: 13. The CDR3 has 16 residues. The CDR3 bases are TGTGCCAGCAGACTTAGGACAGGGAGCCCCGCTCAGCCCCAGCATTTT. Amino acid sequence: CASRLRTGSPAQPQHF.

At least ten counts were recorded for this clonotype. This chain uses TRBV7-8 with TRBJ2-7; no firm D call. V was shortened by 1 base and J by 2 bases, with 9 bases between the two germline ends. CDR1 is SGHVS, CDR2 FQNEAQ, per germline. The CDR3 totals 14 residues. CDR3 nucleotides: TGTGCCAGCAGCTTAGAGAAGGATCCCTACGAGCAGTACTTC. This translates into CASSLEKDPYEQYF.

This chain uses TRBV2 with TRBJ1-3; unclear D gene. The germline gives CDR1 SNHLY, CDR2 FYNNEI. CDR3 size: 14 residues. V was clipped by 6 bases and J by 0 bases, with 9 bases between them. CDR3 sequence reads: CASSREFSGNTIYF. The CDR3 nucleotides are TGTGCCAGCAGCCGGGAATTCTCTGGAAACACCATATATTTT.

This clonotype appeared many times. CDR3 sequence reads: CASSLGTGGEKLFF. The CDR3, as DNA: TGTGCCAGCAGCTTGGGGACAGGGGGTGAAAAACTGTTTTTT. The chain couples TRBV7-8 to TRBJ1-4; 11 bases line up with TRBD1. CDR1 is SGHVS, CDR2 FQNEAQ, per germline. The CDR3 sequence is 14 residues long. V dropped 3 bases and J dropped 7; count of bases not matched to a gene: 1.

In its sample, this clonotype was seen many times. The rearrangement joins TRBV7-2 to TRBJ2-5; D call uncertain. Trimming cost V 1 base and J 3 bases, with 15 bases left between them. The germline V gene encodes CDR1 SGHTA and CDR2 FQGNSA. CDR3 size: 16 residues. The CDR3 DNA reads TGTGCCAGCAGCTTAGGGCCAGCGATAAACGAAGAGACCCAGTACTTC. Translation: CASSLGPAINEETQYF.

This clonotype was detected only a few times. The rearrangement uses TRBV19 and TRBJ2-1; 10 nucleotides agree with TRBD2. The germline V gene has CDR1 LNHDA and CDR2 SQIVND (reference sequence). The CDR3 spans 15 residues. J lost 2 bases, V lost 5 bases, and 3 bases had no gene match. For the CDR3, the DNA is TGTGCCAGTAGTCATACTAGCGGGGCCTACAATGAGCAGTTCTTC. The encoded protein is CASSHTSGAYNEQFF.

The genes are TRBV10-3 and TRBJ1-1; possible D gene TRBD1, 6 bases. Between the trimmed V and J ends, which lost 7 bases and 5 bases, there was a span of 14 bases. This CDR3 region has 13 residues. The germline gives CDR1 ENHRY, CDR2 SYGVKD. The CDR3 loop reads CAINRQVGTEAFF. Here the CDR3 DNA reads TGTGCCATCAATCGACAGGTTGGGACTGAAGCTTTCTTT.